The 24 T cell receptor beta chains listed next were all sequenced from one sample in a study of long-term antiretroviral therapy in people with HIV (dated by TCRdb to the early 2020s). The immunoSEQ hsTCRB v3.0 assay was used at survey level resolution to sequence the TRB variable region. Here the immuneACCESS table is served through TCRdb, limited to in-frame sequences with V and J called. Missing clones are a known gap in these copies; in checked studies unresolved V genes cover under half, and the rest lacks a known reason. The sample data list more than 20,000 clones, and 90% to 95% of these were observed just once. Together, the top ten hold around 2.2% of the sample. The specimen was unsorted PBMCs, collected around 5.2 years after starting antiretroviral therapy. These receptors all stem from a woman between 45 and 65 years old with HIV.

This sequence joins TRBV9 and TRBJ2-3, with 8 bases that match TRBD2. The J segment lost 6 bases and the V segment lost 1 base, leaving 10 bases of the junction unmatched. CDR1 and CDR2 (germline): SGDLS, YYNGEE. CDR3 length: 16 residues. CDR3 in amino acids: CASSVSKREIADTQYF. CDR3 DNA sequence: TGTGCCAGCAGCGTAAGCAAGCGGGAGATTGCGGATACGCAGTATTTT. The entire variable domain, with the rest obtained from reference TRBV9 and TRBJ2-3, is as follows: DSGVTQTPKHLITATGQRVTLRCSPRSGDLSVYWYQQSLDQGLQFLIQYYNGEERAKGNILERFSAQQFPDLHSELNLSSLELGDSALYFCASSVSKREIADTQYFGPGTRLTVL.

The chain recombines TRBV27 with TRBJ1-1, with 7 positions matching TRBD1. The CDR3 length is 13 residues. CDR1 and CDR2 from the germline V gene are MNHEY and SMNVEV (reference sequence). J lost 5 bases, V lost 2 bases, and 2 bases had no gene match. CDR3 in DNA: TGTGCCAGCAGTTTACAGGGGGGGACTGAAGCTTTCTTT. This codes for CASSLQGGTEAFF.

The V call is TRBV5-1, the J call TRBJ2-7, with D maybe TRBD1 (6 bases). Germline V gene data show CDR1 as SGHRS and CDR2 as YFSETQ. CDR3 size: 14 residues. With 0 bases removed from V and 2 bases from J, the gap between germline ends came to 9 bases. The CDR3: CASSLDRATYEQYF. Here the CDR3 DNA reads TGCGCCAGCAGCTTGGACAGGGCGACCTACGAGCAGTACTTC.

The genes are TRBV11-2 and TRBJ2-5, with no clear D. V shed 1 base and J shed 2 bases, with 5 bases lying between them. The CDR3 has 13 residues. Germline assignment: CDR1 SGHAT and CDR2 FQNNGV. The CDR3 region has the DNA TGTGCCAGCAGCTTAGGCGGACAAGAGACCCAGTACTTC. Amino acids: CASSLGGQETQYF. Supplemented by reference TRBV11-2 and TRBJ2-5, the full variable domain reads EAGVAQSPRYKIIEKRQSVAFWCNPISGHATLYWYQQILGQGPKLLIQFQNNGVVDDSQLPKDRFSAERLKGVDSTLKIQPAKLEDSAVYLCASSLGGQETQYFGPGTRLLVL.

The chain uses TRBV5-6 and TRBJ1-1; D ambiguous. Germline CDR1 is SGHDT and CDR2 is YYEEEE. V lost 2 bases and J 0 bases, leaving 8 bases between the germline ends. The CDR3 consists of 14 residues. CDR3 nucleotides: TGTGCCAGCAGCTTTCCGGCCATGAACACTGAAGCTTTCTTT. Amino acid sequence: CASSFPAMNTEAFF.

This sequence joins TRBV10-3 and TRBJ2-7; TRBD2 is a possible D gene (6 bases). Germline V CDR1 and CDR2: ENHRY, SYGVKD. Trimming removed 0 bases from V and 1 base from J, with 13 bases in between. This CDR3 spans 16 amino acids. The CDR3 spells CAISESAGLASYEQYF. CDR3 DNA sequence: TGTGCCATCAGTGAGTCGGCGGGTCTAGCGTCCTACGAGCAGTACTTC.

This clone was seen just once. V gene TRBV7-2 combines with J gene TRBJ2-6; the match to TRBD2 covers 10 bases. This CDR3 has 18 amino acids. The germline gives CDR1 SGHTA, CDR2 FQGNSA. The V and J ends lost 2 bases and 0 bases, in that order; junction bases with no gene match: 4. The CDR3 sequence is CASSLFGLADSGANVLTF. The DNA of the CDR3 is TGTGCCAGCAGCTTATTCGGACTAGCGGACTCTGGGGCCAACGTCCTGACTTTC.

The V gene is TRBV4-1, the J gene TRBJ2-3, with D perhaps given as TRBD1 or TRBD2 (5 bases each). From germline, CDR1 is MGHRA and CDR2 YSYEKL. The CDR3 contains 14 residues. Trimming left V 4 bases short and J 0 bases short, with 8 bases between. The CDR3 spells CASSRDPSTDTQYF. In DNA form, the CDR3 reads TGCGCCAGCAGCCGGGACCCTAGCACAGATACGCAGTATTTT.

The rearrangement links TRBV5-1 to TRBJ2-1; 9 positions match TRBD2. CDR3 length: 14 residues. Looked up from germline, CDR1 is SGHRS and CDR2 is YFSETQ. The trim removed 2 bases at V and 8 bases at J, leaving 5 bases unmatched. CDR3 DNA: TGCGCCAGCAGCTTTAGTAGCGGGAGTGATGAGCAGTTCTTC. Protein: CASSFSSGSDEQFF.

The gene calls are TRBV28 and TRBJ1-1; 7 bases align to TRBD1. Unmatched junction bases numbered 7, after V lost 1 base and J lost 5 bases. This CDR3 spans 15 amino acids. CDR1 is MDHEN, CDR2 SYDVKM, per germline. The CDR3 DNA follows: TGTGCCAGCAGTTTATATAGGGACAGTGGAACTGAAGCTTTCTTT. Its protein product is CASSLYRDSGTEAFF.

Turning to this clone: The sample holds other DNA sequences that translate to the same CDR3. The chain combines TRBV12-1 with TRBJ2-3. TRBV12-1 is marked as a pseudogene. The CDR3 runs to 14 residues. CDR3 bases: TGTGCCAGCAGCTTGTGGGGACGCACAGATACACAGTATTTT. This sequence encodes CASSLWGRTDTQYF.

The genes are TRBV5-1 and TRBJ2-1, with D possibly being TRBD1 or TRBD2 (5 bases each). Trimming pared 0 bases from V and 6 bases from J, leaving 13 bases between. This CDR3 has 15 residues. The germline CDR1 and CDR2 sequences are SGHRS and YFSETQ. The CDR3 region has the DNA TGCGCCAGCAGCTTGGAGGGGACCCTCGGCAATGAGCAGTTCTTC. It is translated as CASSLEGTLGNEQFF. Full variable domain (outside the CDR3, taken from reference TRBV5-1 and TRBJ2-1): KAGVTQTPRYLIKTRGQQVTLSCSPISGHRSVSWYQQTPGQGLQFLFEYFSETQRNKGNFPGRFSGRQFSNSRSEMNVSTLELGDSALYLCASSLEGTLGNEQFFGPGTRLTVL.

The V call is TRBV27, the J call TRBJ2-2; 12 bases line up with TRBD2. CDR3 length: 16 amino acids. Germline loops: CDR1 MNHEY, CDR2 SMNVEV (reference sequence). V lost 5 bases to trimming and J lost 6 bases; unmatched junction nucleotides: 7. The CDR3 sequence is CASSRRLAGEPGELFF. Written as DNA, the CDR3 is TGTGCCAGCAGTCGCCGACTAGCGGGAGAACCCGGGGAGCTGTTTTTT.

This clone was recorded only once. The V and J genes are TRBV4-2 and TRBJ2-2, with TRBD2 matching 10 bases. The ends lost 0 bases at V and 0 bases at J; junction bases unmatched: 7. Germline V gene data show CDR1 as LGHNA and CDR2 as YNFKEQ. This CDR3 spans 19 amino acids. The CDR3 loop reads CASSQDRLAGETNTGELFF. In DNA, the CDR3 is TGTGCCAGCAGCCAAGATAGGCTAGCGGGAGAAACGAACACCGGGGAGCTGTTTTTT.

V is TRBV5-1 and J is TRBJ2-2; D is possibly TRBD1 (5 bases). The CDR3 extends over 13 amino acids. Trimming shortened V by 3 bases and J by 4 bases, and 7 bases separated the two germline ends. Germline loops: CDR1 SGHRS, CDR2 YFSETQ. CDR3 residues: CASSSGATGELFF. CDR3 bases: TGCGCCAGCAGCTCTGGGGCCACCGGGGAGCTGTTTTTT. The full variable domain, with the rest looked up from reference TRBV5-1 and TRBJ2-2, is KAGVTQTPRYLIKTRGQQVTLSCSPISGHRSVSWYQQTPGQGLQFLFEYFSETQRNKGNFPGRFSGRQFSNSRSEMNVSTLELGDSALYLCASSSGATGELFFGEGSRLTVL.

V is TRBV5-1 and J is TRBJ2-7; a weak D match, TRBD2 (5 bases). Germline loops: CDR1 SGHRS, CDR2 YFSETQ. The CDR3 loop spans 15 amino acids. Trimming removed 6 bases from V and 4 bases from J, with 20 bases in between. This CDR3 is CASKRGPSTEYEQYF. The CDR3 DNA reads TGCGCCAGCAAACGAGGGCCTAGCACAGAGTACGAGCAGTACTTC.

The CDR3 bases are TGTGCCAGCACCTCAGTACGACTGAACACTGAAGCTTTCTTT. This sequence encodes CASTSVRLNTEAFF. This chain connects TRBV11-2 to TRBJ1-1; D remains unclear. Germline CDR1 is SGHAT and CDR2 is FQNNGV. V was cut by 7 bases and J by 0 bases, with 12 bases left in between. The CDR3 length is 14 residues.

Here the CDR3 reads CATQTRDRLNTEAFF. The CDR3 DNA follows: TGTGCCACACAGACGCGGGACAGATTGAACACTGAAGCTTTCTTT. This chain connects TRBV28 to TRBJ1-1, with 7 positions matching TRBD1. Per germline, CDR1 MDHEN and CDR2 SYDVKM. V dropped 10 bases and J dropped 0; count of bases not matched to a gene: 11. The CDR3 is 15 residues long.

The rearrangement uses TRBV29-1 and TRBJ2-1; the D call may be TRBD1 or TRBD2 (6 bases each). V was cut by 6 bases and J by 8 bases, with 23 bases left in between. This CDR3 has 15 amino acids. Per germline, CDR1 SQVTM and CDR2 ANQGSEA. CDR3 nucleotide sequence: TGCAGCGTCGCCGCCTCGAGGGGGGATCATTATGAGCAGTTCTTC. Its protein is CSVAASRGDHYEQFF.

The chain carries TRBV6-5 and TRBJ1-6; D not resolved. V lost 2 bases, J lost 4 bases, and 3 bases lay in between. The CDR3 length is 13 residues. CDR1 and CDR2 (germline): MNHEY, SVGAGI. In DNA form, the CDR3 reads TGTGCCAGCAGTTACCTTTATAATTCACCCCTCCACTTT. Translation: CASSYLYNSPLHF.

The rearrangement links TRBV19 to TRBJ2-7, with 9 bases fitting TRBD1. CDR1 and CDR2 from the germline V gene are LNHDA and SQIVND (reference sequence). The J segment lost 2 bases and the V segment lost 6 bases, leaving 5 bases of the junction unmatched. This CDR3 has 14 amino acids. Written as DNA, the CDR3 is TGTGCCAGTAGCACAGGGGGCCTAACCTACGAGCAGTACTTC. Protein: CASSTGGLTYEQYF.

This sequence joins TRBV19 and TRBJ1-4; TRBD1 matches at 9 bases. This CDR3 has 15 amino acids. Germline V gene data show CDR1 as LNHDA and CDR2 as SQIVND (reference sequence). V was pared by 6 bases and J by 2 bases, with 4 bases of the junction left unmatched. CDR3 protein: CASRPQGATNEKLFF. The CDR3 nucleotides are TGTGCCAGTAGACCACAGGGGGCTACTAATGAAAAACTGTTTTTT.

V usage is TRBV4-2 and J usage is TRBJ2-1; 11 bases align to TRBD2. The V gene end was trimmed by 0 bases and the J gene end by 10 bases; junction bases not matched to a gene: 2. CDR3 length equals 14 residues. Germline V gives CDR1 LGHNA, CDR2 YNFKEQ. The chain's CDR3 is CASSQDLAGGEQFF. For the CDR3, the DNA is TGTGCCAGCAGCCAAGACCTAGCGGGAGGAGAGCAGTTCTTC.

This clone was observed once. The genes are TRBV5-1 and TRBJ2-2, with D unclear. Germline CDR1 SGHRS, CDR2 YFSETQ. The CDR3 covers 13 residues. The V and J ends lost 4 bases and 7 bases respectively, with 11 bases between them. The CDR3 nucleotides read TGCGCCAGCAGCCCCCTATTAGGCGGGGAGCTGTTTTTT. Its protein product is CASSPLLGGELFF.